This T cell receptor beta chain comes out of a study of cytomegalovirus exposure and HLA in healthy donors. On the study more broadly: The early release's HLA-typed donors yielded some 85 million unique TCRs.

This clone was recorded a few times. This CDR3 spans 16 amino acids. V trimming: 0 bases; J trimming: 6 bases; junction bases outside the gene matches: 7. The germline V gene has CDR1 MRHNA and CDR2 SNTAGT. PCR employed 60 Vbeta and 13 Jbeta primers. Assay used: immunoSEQ multiplex PCR; TCRdb lists only in-frame clones, some missing. The sample shows 100,000 to 150,000 clones, 81% of them seen only once. The sequence was obtained from a man in his late teens or twenties in good health and CMV-seropositive. Sequenced sample: PBMCs. The chain uses TRBV6-4 and TRBJ2-3; 9 nucleotides align to TRBD2. CDR3 nucleotides: TGTGCCAGCAGTGACTCTGGCGGGGGGGCTACGGATACGCAGTATTTT. Translation gives CASSDSGGGATDTQYF.